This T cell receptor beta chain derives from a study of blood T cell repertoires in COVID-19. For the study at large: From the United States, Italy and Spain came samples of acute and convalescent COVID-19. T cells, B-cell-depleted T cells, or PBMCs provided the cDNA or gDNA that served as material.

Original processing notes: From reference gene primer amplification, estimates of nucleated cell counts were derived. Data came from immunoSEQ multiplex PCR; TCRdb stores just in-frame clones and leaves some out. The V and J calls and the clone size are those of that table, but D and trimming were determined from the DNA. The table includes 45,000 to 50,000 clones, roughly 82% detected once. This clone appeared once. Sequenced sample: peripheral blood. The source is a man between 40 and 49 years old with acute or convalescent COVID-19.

CDR3 amino acids: CASSPSSWGAEAFF. CDR3 DNA: TGTGCCAGCAGCCCTTCCTCCTGGGGGGCTGAAGCTTTCTTT. The rearrangement uses TRBV3-1 (or the pseudogene TRBV3-2) and TRBJ1-1, with D tentatively TRBD1 (5 bases). Trimming took off 4 bases at V and 6 bases at J, with 15 bases between the two ends. Per the germline V gene, CDR1 is LGHDT and CDR2 is YNNKEL (reference sequence). The CDR3 length is 14 residues.